The 9 T cell receptor beta chains in this list originate from one sample, sequenced in a study of T cell clonality in common variable immunodeficiency. Study-wide findings and caveats: In common variable immunodeficiency, TCR beta chains reportedly carried fewer deletions and N-nucleotide insertions.

Sequenced by immunoSEQ multiplex PCR; TCRdb stores in-frame clones only, minus some. The counts give about 25,000 clones, none of them seen only once; under 5% is held by the top ten. Which antigens these TCRs recognize remains unknown. The specimen was peripheral blood mononuclear cells. The receptors originated from a human donor with common variable immunodeficiency.

This clone was detected only a few times. The read gets to within 3 residues of the CDR3 end, and the germline J gene fills in the rest. This chain connects TRBV5-1 to TRBJ2-7; TRBD2 is a possible D gene (5 bases). This CDR3 is 12 amino acids long. V lost 7 bases and J lost 0, with 8 bases in between. The germline CDR1 and CDR2 sequences are SGHRS and YFSETQ. The covered CDR3 bases are TGCGCCAGCTCTGAGGGCTCCTACGAG. Translating gives CASSEGSYE. The CDR3, in full, reads CASSEGSYEQYF.

This clone was seen only a few times. The read is 3 residues too short to cover the CDR3 end, so that end is filled in from the germline J gene. This sequence joins TRBV23-1 and TRBJ2-1; 7 bases line up with TRBD1. TRBV23-1 is assigned to the ORF class and has an uncertain function. This CDR3 comprises 15 residues. The ends lost 6 bases at V and 4 bases at J; junction bases unmatched: 9. The CDR3: CASRERQGPYNEQFF. CDR3 DNA (partial): TGCGCCAGCAGAGAAAGACAGGGCCCATACAATGAG.

This clone occurred a few times. The observed sequence ends 3 residues before the CDR3 terminus, with the missing tail filled in from the germline J gene. This rearrangement joins TRBV2 to TRBJ2-3; D is perhaps TRBD1 (6 bases). This CDR3 region has 15 residues. Germline CDR1 and CDR2: SNHLY and FYNNEI. Deletions cut 5 bases from V and 3 bases from J, with 15 bases between. The covered CDR3 bases are TGTGCCAGCAGTCCACAGGGATTGAGAACAGATACG. It specifies CASSPQGLRTDT. The CDR3 in its entirety is CASSPQGLRTDTQYF. The complete variable domain, with remaining parts taken from reference TRBV2 and TRBJ2-3, reads EPEVTQTPSHQVTQMGQEVILRCVPISNHLYFYWYRQILGQKVEFLVSFYNNEISEKSEIFDDQFSVERPDGSNFTLKIRSTKLEDSAMYFCASSPQGLRTDTQYFGPGTRLTVL.

A few counts support this clone. The CDR3 end is not reached by the read, which stops 3 residues before it; the germline J gene fills it in. The V and J genes are TRBV7-6 and TRBJ2-7; 12 bases fit TRBD1. The CDR3 runs to 14 residues. Germline V gene data show CDR1 as SGHVS and CDR2 as FNYEAQ. With V trimmed by 4 bases and J by 5 bases, 3 bases remained unmatched. CDR3 sequence reads: CASSSGTGGHEQYF. Incomplete CDR3 DNA: TGTGCCAGCAGCTCCGGGACAGGGGGCCACGAG.

Details on this clone: The read ends 3 residues before the CDR3 terminus; that terminus is restored from the germline J gene. This chain links TRBV7-6 with TRBJ1-2; 8 bases align to TRBD1. The V gene end was trimmed by 1 base and the J gene end by 3 bases; junction bases not matched to a gene: 7. The CDR3 covers 16 residues. Germline lookup yields CDR1 SGHVS and CDR2 FNYEAQ. CDR3 bases read: TGTGCCAGCAGCTTAGGGAGTACAGGGGGGTACTATGGC. It yields the protein CASSLGSTGGYYG. The full CDR3 protein is CASSLGSTGGYYGYTF.

This clone was observed a handful of times. The CDR3 end is not reached by the read, which stops 3 residues before it; the germline J gene fills it in. The chain has TRBV7-6 and TRBJ2-5, with D possibly matching TRBD1 (6 bases). This CDR3 is 13 amino acids long. Per germline, CDR1 SGHVS and CDR2 FNYEAQ. Trimming took off 1 base at V and 5 bases at J, with 8 bases between the two ends. The sequenced part of the CDR3 DNA is TGTGCCAGCAGCTTAGAAAGGGGGGAGACC. This translates into CASSLERGET. The complete CDR3 protein is CASSLERGETQYF. Complete variable domain (other parts from reference TRBV7-6 and TRBJ2-5): GAGVSQSPRYKVTKRGQDVALRCDPISGHVSLYWYRQALGQGPEFLTYFNYEAQQDKSGLPNDRFSAERPEGSISTLTIQRTEQRDSAMYRCASSLERGETQYFGPGTRLLVL.

This clone was seen a handful of times. The read stops 3 residues short of the end of the CDR3; the missing end is completed from the germline J gene. J is TRBJ1-3 and V is TRBV18; possible D gene TRBD1, 6 bases. The germline CDR1 and CDR2 sequences are KGHSH and LQKENI. The CDR3 spans 16 residues. Trimming took 1 base from V and 0 from J, leaving 10 bases between them. Partial CDR3 DNA: TGTGCCAGCTCACCACAGGGGGTCCTCTCTGGAAACACC. Its translation is CASSPQGVLSGNT. From start to end, the CDR3 is CASSPQGVLSGNTIYF. The full variable domain, in which reference TRBV18 and TRBJ1-3 provide the parts outside the CDR3, is NAGVMQNPRHLVRRRGQEARLRCSPMKGHSHVYWYRQLPEEGLKFMVYLQKENIIDESGMPKERFSAEFPKEGPSILRIQQVVRGDSAAYFCASSPQGVLSGNTIYFGEGSWLTVV.

This clone was observed a few times. The sequenced part of the CDR3 DNA is TGTGCCAGTAGTACAAGACAGTGGGGCCAAGAGACC. It yields the protein CASSTRQWGQET. The entire CDR3 protein is CASSTRQWGQETQYF. The rearrangement links TRBV19 to TRBJ2-5, with D tentatively TRBD1 (5 bases). The read terminates 3 residues before the CDR3 end, so the remaining end is supplied by the germline J gene. The CDR3 has 15 amino acids. The V end lost 4 bases, the J end lost 1 base, and 13 bases lay between the germline ends. In germline, CDR1 is LNHDA, CDR2 SQIVND (reference sequence). The full variable domain, with the rest looked up from reference TRBV19 and TRBJ2-5, is DGGITQSPKYLFRKEGQNVTLSCEQNLNHDAMYWYRQDPGQGLRLIYYSQIVNDFQKGDIAEGYSVSREKKESFPLTVTSAQKNPTAFYLCASSTRQWGQETQYFGPGTRLLVL.

This clone was seen at least ten times. The DNA read from the CDR3 is TGTGCCAGTAGTCCCGGGACTAGACTCTACGAG. Encoded protein: CASSPGTRLYE. The full-length CDR3 reads as CASSPGTRLYEQYF. The gene calls are TRBV19 and TRBJ2-7; 8 bases match TRBD2. The observed sequence ends 3 residues before the CDR3 terminus, with the missing tail filled in from the germline J gene. CDR1 LNHDA and CDR2 SQIVND come from the germline V gene (reference sequence). CDR3 length equals 14 residues. The ends lost 5 bases at V and 3 bases at J; junction bases unmatched: 6.